This is a list of T cell receptor beta chains from one sample in a study of blood T cell repertoires in COVID-19. Clones were sequenced by immunoSEQ multiplex PCR, and TCRdb holds only the in-frame ones, with some missing. Among 180,000 or so clones listed, roughly nine tenths were seen once. Sequencing used peripheral blood. Receptors originate from a man in his forties or fifties with acute or convalescent COVID-19. CDR3s include the opening cysteine and the closing phenylalanine or tryptophan. The order of the fields is J gene, V gene, CDR3 protein.

j_gene: TRBJ2-2
v_gene: TRBV5-4
CDR3aa: CASSLNPGQGGWGGELFF

j_gene: TRBJ1-1
v_gene: TRBV11-2
CDR3aa: CASSLAPGEGAFF

j_gene: TRBJ2-7
v_gene: TRBV2
CDR3aa: CASSMGQGFEQYF

j_gene: TRBJ1-1
v_gene: TRBV4-1
CDR3aa: CASSQGQGAMNTEAFF

j_gene: TRBJ2-5
v_gene: TRBV4-3
CDR3aa: CASSPGVQETQYF

j_gene: TRBJ1-2
v_gene: TRBV19
CDR3aa: CASSIRQGAIYGYTF

j_gene: TRBJ2-1
v_gene: TRBV24-1
CDR3aa: CATSGRQGTYNEQFF

j_gene: TRBJ1-5
v_gene: TRBV2
CDR3aa: CASRGDIANQPQHF

j_gene: TRBJ1-5
v_gene: TRBV30
CDR3aa: CAWSQFNQPQHF

j_gene: TRBJ1-6
v_gene: TRBV19
CDR3aa: CASSLPPGQTYNSPLHF

j_gene: TRBJ1-4
v_gene: TRBV2
CDR3aa: CASSEGRRGRTNEKLFF

j_gene: TRBJ1-5
v_gene: TRBV7-9
CDR3aa: CATSKAGGNQPQHF

j_gene: TRBJ2-3
v_gene: TRBV28
CDR3aa: CASRATDTQYF

j_gene: TRBJ2-2
v_gene: TRBV7-9
CDR3aa: CASRRGQRNTGELFF

j_gene: TRBJ2-7
v_gene: TRBV5-6
CDR3aa: CASSLGRFYEQYF

j_gene: TRBJ2-5
v_gene: TRBV2
CDR3aa: CASSGDSGETQYF

j_gene: TRBJ1-1
v_gene: TRBV18
CDR3aa: CASSPRQTDEAFF

j_gene: TRBJ2-5
v_gene: TRBV2
CDR3aa: CASSDSVRVSMETQYF

j_gene: TRBJ1-1
v_gene: TRBV5-1
CDR3aa: CASSADRGGTEAFF

j_gene: TRBJ1-1
v_gene: TRBV19
CDR3aa: CASISSRVNTEAFF

j_gene: TRBJ1-1
v_gene: TRBV6-5
CDR3aa: CASSYSGPKTEAFF

j_gene: TRBJ2-1
v_gene: TRBV24-1
CDR3aa: CATSDRTSGGYNEQFF

j_gene: TRBJ1-4
v_gene: TRBV28
CDR3aa: CASSPSGGRQKLFF

j_gene: TRBJ1-3
v_gene: TRBV9
CDR3aa: CASNTGGGNTIYF

j_gene: TRBJ1-4
v_gene: TRBV7-6
CDR3aa: CASSTRNEAQHEKLFF

j_gene: TRBJ2-3
v_gene: TRBV5-5
CDR3aa: CASSFGGGADTQYF

j_gene: TRBJ2-5
v_gene: TRBV4-3
CDR3aa: CASSPSGWGETQYF

j_gene: TRBJ2-7
v_gene: TRBV20-1
CDR3aa: CSASREVEQYF

j_gene: TRBJ2-6
v_gene: TRBV24-1
CDR3aa: CATAGDGANVLTF

j_gene: TRBJ2-3
v_gene: TRBV27
CDR3aa: CASSSLSSLYTDTQYF

j_gene: TRBJ2-7
v_gene: TRBV6-6
CDR3aa: CASSPQGSDYEQYF

j_gene: TRBJ2-7
v_gene: TRBV28
CDR3aa: CASSSLDREYEQYF

j_gene: TRBJ2-6
v_gene: TRBV6-1
CDR3aa: CASSEAWAAVSGANVLTF

j_gene: TRBJ2-1
v_gene: TRBV18
CDR3aa: CASSPLYWGRLFF

j_gene: TRBJ2-2
v_gene: TRBV10-2
CDR3aa: CASNGLAGGTNTGELFF

j_gene: TRBJ1-4
v_gene: TRBV7-2
CDR3aa: CASPTGGEKLFF

j_gene: TRBJ1-1
v_gene: TRBV11-1
CDR3aa: CASSLKPGNTEAFF

j_gene: TRBJ2-2
v_gene: TRBV5-1
CDR3aa: CASSWDRTNTGELFF

j_gene: TRBJ2-1
v_gene: TRBV11-2
CDR3aa: CASSLVSGVSNEQFF

j_gene: TRBJ1-3
v_gene: TRBV4-1
CDR3aa: CASSQDRGINGNTIYF

j_gene: TRBJ1-2
v_gene: TRBV6-6
CDR3aa: CASQQGLLIRYTF

j_gene: TRBJ2-5
v_gene: TRBV5-1
CDR3aa: CASSTQGVQETQYF

j_gene: TRBJ2-5
v_gene: TRBV19
CDR3aa: CASSVTSGETQYF

j_gene: TRBJ1-3
v_gene: TRBV28
CDR3aa: CASSSPVGRRSGNTIYF